One sample yielded the 24 T cell receptor beta chains listed below, sequenced in a study of T cells in localized non-small cell lung cancer. Only in-frame clones appear in the TCRdb table, and some are missing; sequencing was by immunoSEQ multiplex PCR. Seen here are around 20,000 clones, roughly nine tenths observed once, and the top ten hold 2.5% to 3%. This material consisted of peripheral blood, taken before any cancer treatment. The receptors were gathered from a woman aged 35-75 years with stage I lung adenocarcinoma.

Details on this clone: One junction end disagrees with the germline gene, perhaps due to a read error. The chain is built from TRBV7-7 and TRBJ2-7, with 7 bases that match TRBD1. The CDR3 has 13 amino acids. CDR1 and CDR2 from the germline V gene are SSHAT and FNYEAQ (reference sequence). Written as DNA, the CDR3 is TGTGCTAGCAGCCCGGGACAGACCTACGAGCAGTACTTC. Protein product: CASSPGQTYEQYF. The full variable domain, completed using reference TRBV7-7 and TRBJ2-7, is GAGVSQSPRYKVTKRGQDVTLRCDPISSHATLYWYQQALGQGPEFLTYFNYEAQPDKSGLPSDRFSAERPEGSISTLTIQRTEQRDSAMYRCASSPGQTYEQYFGPGTRLTVT.

The chain carries TRBV6-4 and TRBJ2-3; TRBD2 aligns across 12 bases. The germline gives CDR1 MRHNA, CDR2 SNTAGT. This CDR3 spans 16 amino acids. J gave up 2 bases and V 3 bases, and 3 bases lay outside the gene matches. The CDR3 DNA follows: TGTGCCAGCAGTGAACGGACTAGCGGGGACACAGATACGCAGTATTTT. Translated, it gives CASSERTSGDTDTQYF.

The chain employs TRBV7-8 and TRBJ2-7; TRBD1 agrees at 7 bases. Germline loops: CDR1 SGHVS, CDR2 FQNEAQ. The CDR3 runs to 14 residues. The junction had 9 bases not matched to a gene; V was cut back by 5 bases and J by 5 bases. Written as DNA, the CDR3 is TGTGCCAGCAGCGACCGGGACAGAGTGCACGAGCAGTACTTC. As protein: CASSDRDRVHEQYF.

This chain links TRBV28 with TRBJ1-3, with D uncertain. CDR1 and CDR2 from the germline V gene are MDHEN and SYDVKM. V lost 5 bases and J lost 0, with 11 bases in between. This CDR3 contains 15 residues. The CDR3 protein is CASSPPTYSGNTIYF. The CDR3, as DNA: TGTGCCAGCAGTCCCCCGACATACTCTGGAAACACCATATATTTT.

The V gene is TRBV7-2, the J gene TRBJ1-1; 8 bases map to TRBD1. The CDR3 loop spans 14 amino acids. V was pared by 5 bases and J by 4 bases, with 6 bases of the junction left unmatched. The germline V gene has CDR1 SGHTA and CDR2 FQGNSA. CDR3 DNA: TGTGCCAGCAGCGCTAGACAGGGGACCACTGAAGCTTTCTTT. Translation gives CASSARQGTTEAFF.

The CDR3 is CASSQVGQAGELFF. The CDR3 DNA reads TGTGCCAGCAGCCAAGTAGGGCAAGCCGGGGAGCTGTTTTTT. The chain links TRBV14 to TRBJ2-2; D remains ambiguous. This CDR3 spans 14 amino acids. V was clipped by 1 base and J by 6 bases, with 9 bases between them. Germline V gives CDR1 SGHDN, CDR2 FVKESK.

As regards this clone: A read error may account for a junction end that differs from germline. The rearrangement joins TRBV29-1 to TRBJ2-5, with D possibly matching TRBD2 (5 bases). CDR1 and CDR2 (germline): SQVTM, ANQGSEA. This CDR3 has 15 residues. The CDR3 DNA reads TGCGGCGTTGGAGGTGGATCCGACTGGCGAGAGACCCAGTACTTC. This encodes CGVGGGSDWRETQYF. Using reference TRBV29-1 and TRBJ2-5 for the parts outside the CDR3, the full variable domain is SAVISQKPSRDICQRGTSLTIQCQVDSQVTMMFWYRQQPGQSLTLIATANQGSEATYESGFVIDKFPISRPNLTFSTLTVSNMSPEDSSIYLCGVGGGSDWRETQYFGPGTRLLVL.

This sequence joins TRBV19 and TRBJ1-5; no reliable D call. V lost 3 bases to trimming and J lost 0 bases, with 9 bases between them. The CDR3 consists of 15 residues. From germline, CDR1 is LNHDA and CDR2 SQIVND (reference sequence). CDR3 bases: TGTGCCAGTAGTATTGCTCCGTATAGCAATCAGCCCCAGCATTTT. It specifies CASSIAPYSNQPQHF. Drawing the rest from reference TRBV19 and TRBJ1-5, the complete variable domain is DGGITQSPKYLFRKEGQNVTLSCEQNLNHDAMYWYRQDPGQGLRLIYYSQIVNDFQKGDIAEGYSVSREKKESFPLTVTSAQKNPTAFYLCASSIAPYSNQPQHFGDGTRLSIL.

The CDR3 DNA follows: TGTGCCACCACGGACAGTGAGTATAGCAATCAGCCCCAGCATTTT. It is translated as CATTDSEYSNQPQHF. The rearrangement uses TRBV10-3 and TRBJ1-5; D possibly corresponds to TRBD1 (6 bases). The CDR3 loop spans 15 amino acids. Germline lookup yields CDR1 ENHRY and CDR2 SYGVKD. V lost 10 bases to trimming and J lost 0 bases, with 16 bases between them.

The chain links TRBV7-2 to TRBJ2-4; 7 bases line up with TRBD1. Trimming at V came to 5 bases and at J to 3 bases, leaving 13 bases not matched to a gene. The CDR3 has 17 amino acids. Germline assignment: CDR1 SGHTA and CDR2 FQGNSA. As DNA, the CDR3 is TGTGCCAGCAGCCCCCAGGGGGAGACCTTGGGCAAAAACATTCAGTACTTC. Its translation is CASSPQGETLGKNIQYF.

This clone was seen just once. V and J are TRBV6-1 and TRBJ1-3, with 7 positions matching TRBD1. The CDR3 runs 16 residues. Germline assignment: CDR1 MNHNS and CDR2 SASEGT. J was trimmed by 2 bases and V by 2 bases; bases with no gene match: 6. The CDR3 DNA follows: TGTGCCAGCAGTGAAAAATTCAGGGGGGCTGGAAACACCATATATTTT. Translating it yields CASSEKFRGAGNTIYF.

This chain links TRBV7-9 with TRBJ2-7; a possible D gene is TRBD2 (6 bases). Trimming cost V 5 bases and J 0 bases, with 11 bases left between them. This CDR3 comprises 14 residues. Germline V gene sequence: CDR1 SEHNR, CDR2 FQNEAQ (reference sequence). The CDR3 bases are TGTGCCAGCAGCGTCACTAGCAACTCCTACGAGCAGTACTTC. Protein: CASSVTSNSYEQYF.

This clone has only one observation. The chain links TRBV19 to TRBJ1-1; the D is unclear. CDR1 is LNHDA and CDR2 is SQIVND in the germline V gene (reference sequence). CDR3 length: 13 residues. V dropped 2 bases and J dropped 1 base, with 5 bases sitting between them. The chain's CDR3 is CASSINGNTEAFF. The DNA for the CDR3 is TGTGCCAGTAGTATAAACGGGAACACTGAAGCTTTCTTT.

V gene TRBV5-8 combines with J gene TRBJ2-7, with TRBD2 identical over 14 bases. V lost 3 bases, J lost 3 bases, and 2 bases stayed unmatched. This CDR3 is 15 amino acids long. Per germline, CDR1 SGHTS and CDR2 YDEGEE. The CDR3, as DNA: TGTGCCAGCAGCTCCGGGACTAGCGGGAGCTACGAGCAGTACTTC. This codes for CASSSGTSGSYEQYF.

V and J are TRBV5-4 and TRBJ2-1; D might be TRBD2 (5 bases). The V end lost 0 bases, the J end lost 7 bases, and 14 bases lay between the germline ends. The CDR3 totals 15 residues. CDR1 is SGHNT and CDR2 is YYREEE in the germline V gene (reference sequence). For the CDR3, the DNA is TGTGCCAGCAGCTTGGAATTCCTCCGGGGAAATGAGCAGTTCTTC. Amino acid sequence: CASSLEFLRGNEQFF. Looking up the rest from reference TRBV5-4 and TRBJ2-1 gives the full variable domain: ETGVTQSPTHLIKTRGQQVTLRCSSQSGHNTVSWYQQALGQGPQFIFQYYREEENGRGNFPPRFSGLQFPNYSSELNVNALELDDSALYLCASSLEFLRGNEQFFGPGTRLTVL.

The chain uses TRBV7-6 and TRBJ2-3, with 9 bases that match TRBD1. The V segment lost 3 bases and the J segment 6 bases; nucleotides outside the gene matches: 10. Germline-derived CDR1 and CDR2 are SGHVS and FNYEAQ. CDR3 length: 16 residues. The CDR3 coding sequence is TGTGCCAGCAGCTTCGGACAGGGGATCGGCCCGGATACGCAGTATTTT. It encodes CASSFGQGIGPDTQYF.

This chain connects TRBV27 to TRBJ2-3; 9 positions agree with TRBD2. The CDR3 is 16 residues long. Germline assignment: CDR1 MNHEY and CDR2 SMNVEV (reference sequence). Unmatched junction bases numbered 8, after V lost 3 bases and J lost 4 bases. Here the CDR3 DNA reads TGTGCCAGCAGTTTCTTTAGCGGGAGTGGGTCAGATACGCAGTATTTT. This codes for CASSFFSGSGSDTQYF.

The chain joins TRBV6-1 to TRBJ1-1, with D unclear. Deletions cut 2 bases from V and 1 base from J, with 5 bases between. Germline loops: CDR1 MNHNS, CDR2 SASEGT. CDR3 length: 13 residues. In nucleotides, the CDR3 is TGTGCCAGCAGTGAACGATCGAACACTGAAGCTTTCTTT. This gives the protein CASSERSNTEAFF.

This chain uses TRBV10-3 with TRBJ1-1, with D unclear. The CDR3 consists of 13 residues. Germline-derived CDR1 and CDR2 are ENHRY and SYGVKD. Trimming shortened V by 6 bases and J by 1 base, and 9 bases separated the two germline ends. The chain's CDR3 is CAIRAVGNTEAFF. The CDR3, as DNA: TGTGCCATCAGGGCGGTGGGGAACACTGAAGCTTTCTTT.

The V and J genes are TRBV14 and TRBJ1-2; D perhaps matches TRBD1 (5 bases). V was clipped by 4 bases and J by 4 bases, with 7 bases between them. The CDR3 has 12 amino acids. Germline V gives CDR1 SGHDN, CDR2 FVKESK. The CDR3 DNA reads as TGTGCCAGCAGCCCGGGGACCTATGGCTACACCTTC. It codes for CASSPGTYGYTF.

The table lists this clone with a count of one. This chain links TRBV5-1 with TRBJ2-1, with D perhaps TRBD1 or TRBD2 (5 bases each). V gave up 3 bases and J gave up 14 bases, with 12 bases separating them. The V gene's germline CDR1 is SGHRS and CDR2 YFSETQ. This CDR3 comprises 11 residues. The CDR3 nucleotides are TGCGCCAGCAGCTCCGGGACCCTAAAGTTCTTC. It translates to CASSSGTLKFF.

The chain carries TRBV29-1 and TRBJ2-5, with a weak D call TRBD1 (5 bases). The V end lost 0 bases, the J end lost 4 bases, and 9 bases lay between the germline ends. CDR3 length: 13 amino acids. In germline, CDR1 is SQVTM, CDR2 ANQGSEA. For the CDR3, the DNA is TGCAGCGTTGAAGATTCGCAGGGAGAGACCCAGTACTTC. Its translation is CSVEDSQGETQYF.

CDR3 sequence: CSVESGETQYF. The CDR3, as DNA: TGCAGCGTTGAATCCGGGGAGACCCAGTACTTC. The rearrangement joins TRBV29-1 to TRBJ2-5; no definite D call. This CDR3 spans 11 amino acids. The V and J ends lost 2 bases and 5 bases respectively, with 6 bases between them. CDR1 and CDR2 from the germline V gene are SQVTM and ANQGSEA.

This rearrangement joins TRBV11-3 to TRBJ2-7; 10 bases are shared with TRBD1. Germline values: CDR1 SGHNT, CDR2 YENEEA. The junction had 8 bases not matched to a gene; V was cut back by 3 bases and J by 3 bases. This CDR3 contains 16 residues. The CDR3 here is CASSFEGQGRLYEQYF. CDR3 sequence (DNA): TGTGCCAGCAGCTTCGAGGGACAGGGGAGGCTCTACGAGCAGTACTTC.